This paragraph covers one TCR beta chain sequence. Antigen unknown. The sample originates from a study of beta chain features in type 1 diabetes. Findings and caveats of the study: Any HLA-type effect on TCRB rearrangement remained unresolved here.

Germline trimming cut 5 bases from V and 0 bases from J; bases unmatched to any gene: 8. Germline lookup yields CDR1 SGHVS and CDR2 FQNEAQ. CDR3 size: 17 residues. The sequenced template was cDNA made from the entire isolated RNA. Assay: immunoSEQ multiplex PCR; the TCRdb copy retains only in-frame clones and omits some. This sample carries approximately 110,000 clones, almost 40% of them seen once, and the ten largest clones take about 0.063%. The chain has TRBV7-8 and TRBJ1-5; 9 positions agree with TRBD1. The material sequenced was stem cell memory CD4+ T cells from blood. This sequence was found in a woman aged 18-29 years in good health. The CDR3 region is CASSPRGQGPSNQPQHF. In DNA form, the CDR3 reads TGTGCCAGCAGCCCACGGGGACAGGGCCCTAGCAATCAGCCCCAGCATTTT.